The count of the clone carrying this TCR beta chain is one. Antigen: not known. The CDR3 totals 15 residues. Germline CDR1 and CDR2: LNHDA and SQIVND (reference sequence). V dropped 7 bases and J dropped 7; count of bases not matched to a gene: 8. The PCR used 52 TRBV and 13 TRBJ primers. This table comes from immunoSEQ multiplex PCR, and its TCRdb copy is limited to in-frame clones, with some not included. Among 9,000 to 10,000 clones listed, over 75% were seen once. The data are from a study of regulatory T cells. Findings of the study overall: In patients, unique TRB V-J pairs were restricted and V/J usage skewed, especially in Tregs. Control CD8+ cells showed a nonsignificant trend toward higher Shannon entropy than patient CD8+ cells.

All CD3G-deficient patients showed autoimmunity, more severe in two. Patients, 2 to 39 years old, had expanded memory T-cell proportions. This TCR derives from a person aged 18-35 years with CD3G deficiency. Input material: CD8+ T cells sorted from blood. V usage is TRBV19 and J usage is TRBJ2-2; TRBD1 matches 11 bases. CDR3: CASTQGQGDSGELFF. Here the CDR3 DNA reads TGTGCCAGTACCCAGGGACAGGGGGATAGCGGGGAGCTGTTTTTT.